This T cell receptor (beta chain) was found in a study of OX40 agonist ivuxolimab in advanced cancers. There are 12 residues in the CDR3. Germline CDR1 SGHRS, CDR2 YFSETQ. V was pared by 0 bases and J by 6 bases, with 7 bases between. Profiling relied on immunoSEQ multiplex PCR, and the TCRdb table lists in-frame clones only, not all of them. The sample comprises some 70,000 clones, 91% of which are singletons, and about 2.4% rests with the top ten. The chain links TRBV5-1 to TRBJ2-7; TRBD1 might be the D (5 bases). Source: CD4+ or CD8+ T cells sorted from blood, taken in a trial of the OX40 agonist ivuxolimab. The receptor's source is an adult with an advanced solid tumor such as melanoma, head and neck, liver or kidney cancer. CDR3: CASSLAGFEQYF. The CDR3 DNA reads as TGCGCCAGCAGCTTGGCAGGGTTCGAGCAGTACTTC. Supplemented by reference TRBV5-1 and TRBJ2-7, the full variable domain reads KAGVTQTPRYLIKTRGQQVTLSCSPISGHRSVSWYQQTPGQGLQFLFEYFSETQRNKGNFPGRFSGRQFSNSRSEMNVSTLELGDSALYLCASSLAGFEQYFGPGTRLTVT.